This is a list of T cell receptor beta chains from one sample in a study of human versus mouse CDR3 diversity and MHC coevolution. The method was immunoSEQ multiplex PCR; TCRdb's version includes in-frame clones alone and lacks a portion of them. The table lists tens of thousands of clones, around 94% of them singletons. The sample was naive CD4+ T cells from blood. The receptors come from a person aged 55 to 69 in good health. The CDR3 runs from the conserved cysteine through the conserved F or W.

j_gene: TRBJ2-2
v_gene: TRBV5-4
CDR3aa: CASSLETRSGELFF

j_gene: TRBJ2-6
v_gene: TRBV18
CDR3aa: CASSPYAVAGSSSGANVLTF

j_gene: NA
v_gene: TRBV9
CDR3aa: CASGRSGNEQYF

j_gene: TRBJ2-7
v_gene: TRBV5-4
CDR3aa: CASRSTGGSYEQYF

j_gene: TRBJ2-3
v_gene: TRBV6-5
CDR3aa: CASGRTGSTDTQYF

j_gene: TRBJ2-1
v_gene: TRBV28
CDR3aa: CASSLTSGIYNEQFF

j_gene: TRBJ2-7
v_gene: TRBV6-1
CDR3aa: CASSDMREVYEQYF

j_gene: TRBJ2-3
v_gene: TRBV7-2
CDR3aa: CASSLGGRDTQYF

j_gene: TRBJ2-5
v_gene: TRBV5-1
CDR3aa: CASSLGTSQETQYF

j_gene: TRBJ1-4
v_gene: TRBV19
CDR3aa: CASRNRAWAEKLFF

j_gene: TRBJ1-4
v_gene: TRBV6-6
CDR3aa: CASSSDNLGTNEKLFF

j_gene: TRBJ2-1
v_gene: TRBV29-1
CDR3aa: CSDFSGTGGNEQFF

j_gene: TRBJ1-2
v_gene: TRBV7-9
CDR3aa: CASNPLPGQGNLYGYTF

j_gene: TRBJ2-2
v_gene: TRBV19
CDR3aa: CASSIAAGAAGELFF

j_gene: TRBJ2-7
v_gene: TRBV1
CDR3aa: CTQKSGRFTYEQYF

j_gene: TRBJ2-7
v_gene: TRBV29-1
CDR3aa: CRYGVGLRLPSSYEQYF

j_gene: TRBJ2-3
v_gene: TRBV5-1
CDR3aa: CASSLPGQGSTDTQYF

j_gene: TRBJ1-4
v_gene: TRBV7-7
CDR3aa: CASSPGTANEKLFF

j_gene: TRBJ2-1
v_gene: TRBV11-2
CDR3aa: CASSLGLLGNEQFF

j_gene: TRBJ2-7
v_gene: TRBV25-1
CDR3aa: CASSEGRAPYEQYF

j_gene: TRBJ2-6
v_gene: TRBV19
CDR3aa: CASSANRGLVGANVLTF

j_gene: TRBJ1-4
v_gene: TRBV5-8
CDR3aa: CASSFAARAFEKLFF

j_gene: TRBJ1-3
v_gene: TRBV7-9
CDR3aa: CASSHRSGTGGNTIYF

j_gene: TRBJ2-5
v_gene: TRBV5-1
CDR3aa: CASSSNKETQYF

j_gene: TRBJ1-4
v_gene: TRBV7-9
CDR3aa: CASSSGFGGAEKLFF

j_gene: TRBJ2-7
v_gene: TRBV5-4
CDR3aa: CASSRGTSQTYEQYF

j_gene: TRBJ2-3
v_gene: TRBV4-1
CDR3aa: CASSQFRTGTTSTDTQYF

j_gene: TRBJ2-1
v_gene: TRBV11-2
CDR3aa: CASSLGQNNHEQFF

j_gene: TRBJ1-4
v_gene: TRBV7-9
CDR3aa: CASSAGGATNEKLFF

j_gene: TRBJ1-3
v_gene: TRBV14
CDR3aa: CASSPHPSESSGNTIYF

j_gene: TRBJ2-1
v_gene: TRBV7-9
CDR3aa: CASSPWTGGDYNEQFF

j_gene: TRBJ2-5
v_gene: TRBV7-8
CDR3aa: CASSLGEMETQYF

j_gene: TRBJ2-7
v_gene: TRBV10-3
CDR3aa: CAISEWASGSYEQYF

j_gene: TRBJ2-7
v_gene: TRBV11-1
CDR3aa: CASSLNGGISEQYF

j_gene: TRBJ1-1
v_gene: TRBV18
CDR3aa: CASSPRVDSYTEAFF

j_gene: TRBJ2-1
v_gene: TRBV9
CDR3aa: CASSVTSDSNEQFF

j_gene: TRBJ1-2
v_gene: TRBV27
CDR3aa: CASSPPGTLYGYTF

j_gene: TRBJ2-7
v_gene: TRBV7-3
CDR3aa: CASSPSPSGPYEQYF

j_gene: TRBJ1-4
v_gene: TRBV5-4
CDR3aa: CAGGTGFNEKLFF

j_gene: TRBJ2-3
v_gene: TRBV6-4
CDR3aa: CASSDYGGTDTQYF

j_gene: TRBJ2-5
v_gene: TRBV7-9
CDR3aa: CASSLGTSGRTAQETQYF

j_gene: TRBJ1-5
v_gene: TRBV6-1
CDR3aa: CASIGTGDQPQHF

j_gene: TRBJ2-7
v_gene: TRBV29-1
CDR3aa: CSVVGDRGSYEQYF

j_gene: NA
v_gene: TRBV7-2
CDR3aa: CASSTRQGSYEQYF

j_gene: TRBJ2-3
v_gene: TRBV14
CDR3aa: CASSQVGVSESQYF

j_gene: TRBJ1-6
v_gene: TRBV5-1
CDR3aa: CASSSTGTAYNSPLHF

j_gene: TRBJ2-7
v_gene: TRBV10-2
CDR3aa: CASSDLADSSYEQYF

j_gene: TRBJ2-6
v_gene: TRBV10-3
CDR3aa: CAISGGAALSGANVLTF

j_gene: TRBJ2-7
v_gene: TRBV5-1
CDR3aa: CASSLGLAGAWNPYEQYF

j_gene: TRBJ2-1
v_gene: TRBV6-5
CDR3aa: CASSQAGRAYNEQFF

j_gene: TRBJ1-1
v_gene: TRBV11-3
CDR3aa: CASSLTGPNTEAFF

j_gene: TRBJ2-2
v_gene: TRBV7-3
CDR3aa: CASSPHSSPNTGELFF